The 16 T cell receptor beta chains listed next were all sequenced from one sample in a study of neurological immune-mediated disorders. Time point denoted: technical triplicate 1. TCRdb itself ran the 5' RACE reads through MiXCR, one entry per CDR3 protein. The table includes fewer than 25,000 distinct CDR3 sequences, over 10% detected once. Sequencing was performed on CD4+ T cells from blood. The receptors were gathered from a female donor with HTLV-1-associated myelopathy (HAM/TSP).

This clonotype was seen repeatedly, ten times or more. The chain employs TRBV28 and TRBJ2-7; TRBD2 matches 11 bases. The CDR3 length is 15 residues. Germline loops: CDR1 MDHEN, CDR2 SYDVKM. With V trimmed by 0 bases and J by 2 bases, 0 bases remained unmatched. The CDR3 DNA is TGTGCCAGCAGTTTATGGACTAGCGGGGCCTACGAGCAGTACTTC. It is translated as CASSLWTSGAYEQYF.

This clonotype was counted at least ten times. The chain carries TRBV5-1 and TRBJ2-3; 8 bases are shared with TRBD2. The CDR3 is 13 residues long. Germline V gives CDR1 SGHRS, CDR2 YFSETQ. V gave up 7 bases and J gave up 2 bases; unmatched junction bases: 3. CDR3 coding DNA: TGCGCCAGCCAAGCGGGGGCCACAGATACGCAGTATTTT. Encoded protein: CASQAGATDTQYF.

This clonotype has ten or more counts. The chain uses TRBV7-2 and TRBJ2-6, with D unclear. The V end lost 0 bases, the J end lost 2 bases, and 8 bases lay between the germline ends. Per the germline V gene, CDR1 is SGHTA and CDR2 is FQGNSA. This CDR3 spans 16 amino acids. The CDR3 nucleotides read TGTGCCAGCAGCTTAGCTCGGAGCGCTGGGGCCAACGTCCTGACTTTC. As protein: CASSLARSAGANVLTF.

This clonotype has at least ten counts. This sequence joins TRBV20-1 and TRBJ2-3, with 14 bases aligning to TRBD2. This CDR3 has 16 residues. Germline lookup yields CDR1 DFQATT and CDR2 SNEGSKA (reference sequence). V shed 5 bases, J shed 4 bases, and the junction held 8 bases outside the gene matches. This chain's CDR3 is CSAPPGTSGRADTQYF. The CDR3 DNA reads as TGCAGTGCTCCACCCGGGACTAGCGGGAGAGCAGATACGCAGTATTTT.

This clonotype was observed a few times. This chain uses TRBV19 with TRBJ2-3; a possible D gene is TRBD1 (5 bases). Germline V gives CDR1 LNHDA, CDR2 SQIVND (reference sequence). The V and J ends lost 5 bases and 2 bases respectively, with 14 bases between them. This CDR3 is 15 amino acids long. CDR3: CASSSQTAHTDTQYF. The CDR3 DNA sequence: TGTGCCAGTAGTTCCCAGACAGCCCACACAGATACGCAGTATTTT.

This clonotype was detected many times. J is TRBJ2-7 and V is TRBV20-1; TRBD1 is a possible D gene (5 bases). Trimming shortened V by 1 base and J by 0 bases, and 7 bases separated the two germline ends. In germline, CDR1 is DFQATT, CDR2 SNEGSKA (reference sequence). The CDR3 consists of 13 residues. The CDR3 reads CSARVDISYEQYF. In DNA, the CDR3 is TGCAGTGCTAGAGTGGACATCTCCTACGAGCAGTACTTC.

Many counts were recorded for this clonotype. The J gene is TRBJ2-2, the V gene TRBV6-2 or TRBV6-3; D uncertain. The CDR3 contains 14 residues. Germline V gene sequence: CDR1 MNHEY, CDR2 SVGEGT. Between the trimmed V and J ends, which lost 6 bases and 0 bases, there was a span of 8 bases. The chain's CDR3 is CASSHQANTGELFF. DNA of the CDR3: TGTGCCAGCAGCCACCAAGCGAACACCGGGGAGCTGTTTTTT.

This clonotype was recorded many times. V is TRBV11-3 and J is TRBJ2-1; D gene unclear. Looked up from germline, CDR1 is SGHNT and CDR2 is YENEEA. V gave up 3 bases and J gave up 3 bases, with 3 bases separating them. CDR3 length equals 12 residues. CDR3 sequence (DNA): TGTGCCAGCAGCTTGGGCTACAATGAGCAGTTCTTC. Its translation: CASSLGYNEQFF.

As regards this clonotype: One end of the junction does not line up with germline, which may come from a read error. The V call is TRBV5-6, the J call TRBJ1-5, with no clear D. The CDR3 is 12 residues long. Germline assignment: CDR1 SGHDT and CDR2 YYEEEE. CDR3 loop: CASSLCGQTQHF. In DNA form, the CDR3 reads TGTGCCAGCAGCTTGTGTGGTCAGACCCAGCATTTT.

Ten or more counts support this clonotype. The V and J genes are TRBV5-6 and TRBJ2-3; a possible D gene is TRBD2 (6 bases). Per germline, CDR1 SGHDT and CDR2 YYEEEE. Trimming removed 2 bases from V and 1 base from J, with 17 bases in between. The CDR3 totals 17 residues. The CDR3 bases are TGTGCCAGCAGCTTAGTCGGGAGTACCCTCGGCACAGATACGCAGTATTTT. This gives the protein CASSLVGSTLGTDTQYF.

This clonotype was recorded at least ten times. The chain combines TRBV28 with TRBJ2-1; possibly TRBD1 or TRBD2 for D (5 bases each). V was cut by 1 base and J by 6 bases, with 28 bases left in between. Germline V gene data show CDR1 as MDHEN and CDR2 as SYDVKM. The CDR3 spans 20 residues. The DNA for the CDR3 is TGTGCCAGCAGTTTATTCCGAAACCCCCGGGGCGAGGGAGTACGCAATGAGCAGTTCTTC. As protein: CASSLFRNPRGEGVRNEQFF.

The CDR3 region has the DNA TGTGCCAGCAGTCAAAGACTGTACAATGAGCAGTTCTTC. Translated, it gives CASSQRLYNEQFF. The chain combines TRBV12-3 or TRBV12-4 with TRBJ2-1; no clear D. Trimming removed 5 bases from V and 4 bases from J, with 9 bases in between. The CDR3 consists of 13 residues.

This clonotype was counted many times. This CDR3 reads CSARRTGGSETQYF. CDR3 nucleotides: TGCAGTGCTAGGAGGACAGGGGGTTCAGAGACCCAGTACTTC. The chain uses TRBV20-1 and TRBJ2-5; TRBD1 matches 10 bases. This CDR3 spans 14 amino acids. V was clipped by 3 bases and J by 4 bases; unmatched bases: 5. CDR1 DFQATT and CDR2 SNEGSKA come from the germline V gene (reference sequence).

CDR3 residues: CASSAGTEGNTIYF. CDR3 bases: TGTGCCAGCAGCGCCGGGACAGAGGGGAACACCATATATTTT. The V gene is TRBV9, the J gene TRBJ1-3, with TRBD1 matching over 7 bases. The ends lost 3 bases at V and 7 bases at J; junction bases unmatched: 7. Germline assignment: CDR1 SGDLS and CDR2 YYNGEE. The length of the CDR3 is 14 residues.

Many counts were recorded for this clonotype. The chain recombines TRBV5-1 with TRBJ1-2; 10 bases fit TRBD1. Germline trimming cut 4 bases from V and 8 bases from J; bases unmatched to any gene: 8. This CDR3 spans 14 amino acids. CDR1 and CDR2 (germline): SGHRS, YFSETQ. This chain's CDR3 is CASSVSGQGNGYTF. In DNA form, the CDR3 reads TGCGCCAGCAGCGTTTCGGGACAGGGGAACGGCTACACCTTC.

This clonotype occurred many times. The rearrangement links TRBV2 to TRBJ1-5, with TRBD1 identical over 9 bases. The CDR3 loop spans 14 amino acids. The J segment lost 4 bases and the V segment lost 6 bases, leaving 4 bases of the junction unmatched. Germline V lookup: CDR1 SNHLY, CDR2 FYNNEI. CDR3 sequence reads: CASRDRGRNQPQHF. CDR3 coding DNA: TGTGCCAGCAGGGACAGGGGTAGGAATCAGCCCCAGCATTTT.